Following are 16 T cell receptor beta chains from one sample sequenced in a study of T cell responses to AZD1222 COVID-19 vaccine. Sequenced by immunoSEQ multiplex PCR; TCRdb stores in-frame clones only, minus some. The sample includes under 200,000 clones, 85% to 95% of them seen just once. This specimen was peripheral blood, taken on day 0 of AZD1222 vaccination. The receptors were gathered from an adult in good health.

This clone was seen a single time. Additional DNA sequences in this sample encode the identical CDR3. The chain is built from TRBV6-5 and TRBJ1-1; no clear D gene. Trimming took off 2 bases at V and 0 bases at J, with 7 bases between the two ends. The germline V gene encodes CDR1 MNHEY and CDR2 SVGAGI. This CDR3 has 14 amino acids. The CDR3 DNA reads TGTGCCAGCAGTTACGGCGTACTGAACACTGAAGCTTTCTTT. Translated: CASSYGVLNTEAFF.

The chain is built from TRBV28 and TRBJ2-4; 7 bases line up with TRBD1. This CDR3 contains 13 residues. Germline V CDR1 and CDR2: MDHEN, SYDVKM. V shed 6 bases and J 6 bases; nucleotides not matched to a gene: 5. The CDR3 sequence: CASRQGGRNIQYF. In nucleotides, the CDR3 is TGTGCCAGCAGGCAAGGGGGCAGAAACATTCAGTACTTC.

The chain carries TRBV11-2 and TRBJ1-2; unclear D gene. V lost 1 base to trimming and J lost 5 bases, with 17 bases between them. CDR1 and CDR2 from the germline V gene are SGHAT and FQNNGV. The CDR3 totals 16 residues. The CDR3 bases are TGTGCCAGCAGCTTAGTCTCCGTGCCCTCCCGTTATGGCTACACCTTC. Translation gives CASSLVSVPSRYGYTF.

The rearrangement links TRBV9 to TRBJ2-3; no firm D call. Per the germline V gene, CDR1 is SGDLS and CDR2 is YYNGEE. Between the trimmed V and J ends, which lost 4 bases and 1 base, there was a span of 4 bases. This CDR3 region has 12 residues. The chain's CDR3 is CASSPRTDTQYF. DNA of the CDR3: TGTGCCAGCAGCCCCCGCACAGATACGCAGTATTTT.

The chain uses TRBV10-2 and TRBJ1-4; no definite D call. The ends were cut back, 6 bases at V and 7 bases at J, with 15 bases in the middle. CDR1 WSHSY and CDR2 SAAADI come from the germline V gene. CDR3 length: 14 residues. This CDR3 is CASRAQNWGEKLFF. The CDR3 region has the DNA TGCGCCAGCAGGGCACAGAACTGGGGTGAAAAACTGTTTTTT.

V is TRBV4-2 and J is TRBJ1-4, with D perhaps matching TRBD1 (6 bases). Trimming took off 1 base at V and 8 bases at J, with 20 bases between the two ends. Germline CDR1 LGHNA, CDR2 YNFKEQ. There are 17 residues in the CDR3. DNA for the CDR3: TGTGCCAGCAGCCAAGTAACAGGGACCGGCGGGGGCGAAAAACTGTTTTTT. Translating it yields CASSQVTGTGGGEKLFF.

V is TRBV7-9 and J is TRBJ1-5; D is possibly TRBD1 (5 bases). The CDR3 has 16 amino acids. Germline CDR1 SEHNR, CDR2 FQNEAQ (reference sequence). The ends were cut back, 0 bases at V and 5 bases at J, with 14 bases in the middle. CDR3 nucleotides: TGTGCCAGCAGCTTAGCCGTCAGGGACCCCCATCAGCCCCAGCATTTT. Protein: CASSLAVRDPHQPQHF.

The rearrangement links TRBV3-1 (or the pseudogene TRBV3-2) to TRBJ2-1; TRBD1 matches at 7 bases. Germline V lookup: CDR1 LGHDT, CDR2 YNNKEL (reference sequence). With V trimmed by 1 base and J by 10 bases, 7 bases remained unmatched. This CDR3 region has 14 residues. The DNA of the CDR3 is TGTGCCAGCAGCCAAGGGACAGGCCGGAGGGAGCAGTTCTTC. Protein: CASSQGTGRREQFF.

The rearrangement uses TRBV5-4 and TRBJ1-3; tentative D call: TRBD1 (6 bases). The CDR3 is made up of 15 amino acids. V was pared by 4 bases and J by 3 bases, with 14 bases between. Germline V gene lookup returns CDR1 SGHNT and CDR2 YYREEE (reference sequence). The CDR3 coding sequence is TGTGCCAGCAGCCGTGGGGGCCCCGGTGGAAACACCATATATTTT. Protein: CASSRGGPGGNTIYF.

The gene calls are TRBV2 and TRBJ1-5; D unclear. The CDR3 spans 14 residues. Looked up from germline, CDR1 is SNHLY and CDR2 is FYNNEI. Trimming removed 4 bases from V and 5 bases from J, with 12 bases in between. This CDR3 reads CASSGRELYQPQHF. CDR3 nucleotides: TGTGCCAGCAGTGGCCGGGAGCTTTATCAGCCCCAGCATTTT.

V and J are TRBV7-2 and TRBJ1-1; 9 nucleotides align to TRBD1. Looked up from germline, CDR1 is SGHTA and CDR2 is FQGNSA. With V trimmed by 1 base and J by 6 bases, 3 bases remained unmatched. The CDR3 is 14 residues long. The CDR3 loop is CASSLGTGASEAFF. The CDR3 DNA follows: TGTGCCAGCAGCTTAGGGACAGGGGCTTCTGAAGCTTTCTTT.

The chain employs TRBV5-1 and TRBJ2-1, with 7 bases matching TRBD2. CDR1 and CDR2 from the germline V gene are SGHRS and YFSETQ. The CDR3 is made up of 13 amino acids. The V segment lost 6 bases and the J segment 8 bases; nucleotides outside the gene matches: 8. CDR3 residues: CASKVGGPDEQFF. CDR3 in DNA: TGCGCCAGCAAAGTGGGAGGGCCGGATGAGCAGTTCTTC.

The rearrangement links TRBV3-1 (or the pseudogene TRBV3-2) to TRBJ2-5; 8 bases are shared with TRBD1. Germline V lookup: CDR1 LGHDT, CDR2 YNNKEL (reference sequence). The CDR3 is 13 residues long. With 5 bases clipped from V and 1 base from J, the junction kept 0 bases outside the gene matches. CDR3 residues: CASSGTGQETQYF. DNA of the CDR3: TGTGCCAGCAGCGGGACAGGCCAAGAGACCCAGTACTTC.

This chain links TRBV5-4 with TRBJ1-1; 8 nucleotides agree with TRBD1. Germline V gene lookup returns CDR1 SGHNT and CDR2 YYREEE (reference sequence). J gave up 5 bases and V 4 bases, and 7 bases lay outside the gene matches. CDR3 length equals 14 residues. The CDR3: CASSRGQVRTEAFF. CDR3 DNA: TGTGCCAGCAGCCGGGGACAGGTGCGAACTGAAGCTTTCTTT.

The CDR3 bases are TGCGCCAGCAGCCAGGGAGGACACTCCGGGACTAGCGGGAGTCCTCTGTATTTT. This gives the protein CASSQGGHSGTSGSPLYF. The chain combines TRBV4-1 with TRBJ2-3, with TRBD2 matching 14 bases. Germline V lookup: CDR1 MGHRA, CDR2 YSYEKL. V shed 3 bases, J shed 14 bases, and the junction held 19 bases outside the gene matches. The CDR3 is made up of 18 amino acids.

V is TRBV6-5 and J is TRBJ2-7; 8 nucleotides line up with TRBD1. The junction had 7 bases not matched to a gene; V was cut back by 0 bases and J by 3 bases. The CDR3 is made up of 16 amino acids. In germline, CDR1 is MNHEY, CDR2 SVGAGI. CDR3: CASSYSIGQGGYEQYF. DNA for the CDR3: TGTGCCAGCAGTTACTCGATCGGACAGGGAGGCTACGAGCAGTACTTC.